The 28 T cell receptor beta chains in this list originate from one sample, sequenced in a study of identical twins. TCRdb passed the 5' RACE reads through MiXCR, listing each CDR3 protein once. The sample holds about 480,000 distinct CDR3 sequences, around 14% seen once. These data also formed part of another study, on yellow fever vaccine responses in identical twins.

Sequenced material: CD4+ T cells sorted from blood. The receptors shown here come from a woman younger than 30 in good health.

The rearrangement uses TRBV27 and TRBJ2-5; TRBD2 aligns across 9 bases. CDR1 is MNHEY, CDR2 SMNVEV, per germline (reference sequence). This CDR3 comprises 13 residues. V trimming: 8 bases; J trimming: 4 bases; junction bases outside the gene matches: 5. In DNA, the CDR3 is TGTGCCAGCGGCGGGAGGGCCGGAGAGACCCAGTACTTC. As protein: CASGGRAGETQYF.

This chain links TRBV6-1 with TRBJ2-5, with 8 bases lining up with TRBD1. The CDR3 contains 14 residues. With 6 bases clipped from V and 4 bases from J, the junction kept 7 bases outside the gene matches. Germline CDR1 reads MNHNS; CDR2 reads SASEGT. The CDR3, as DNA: TGTGCCAGCAGCCAACAGGACAGGGTAGAGACCCAGTACTTC. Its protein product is CASSQQDRVETQYF.

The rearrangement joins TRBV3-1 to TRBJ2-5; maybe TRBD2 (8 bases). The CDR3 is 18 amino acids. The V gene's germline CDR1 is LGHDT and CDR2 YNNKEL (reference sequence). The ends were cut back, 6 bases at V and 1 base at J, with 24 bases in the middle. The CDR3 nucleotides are TGTGCCAGCAGAAGACAGGGATGGTCTAGCGGGCGCCAAGAGACCCAGTACTTC. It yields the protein CASRRQGWSSGRQETQYF.

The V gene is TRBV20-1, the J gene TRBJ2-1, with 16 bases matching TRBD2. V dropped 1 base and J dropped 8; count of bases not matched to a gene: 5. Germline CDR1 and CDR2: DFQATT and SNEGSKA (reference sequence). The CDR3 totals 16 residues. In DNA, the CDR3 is TGCAGTGCTAGAGCCGGGACTAGCGGGAGGGGAGATGAGCAGTTCTTC. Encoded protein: CSARAGTSGRGDEQFF.

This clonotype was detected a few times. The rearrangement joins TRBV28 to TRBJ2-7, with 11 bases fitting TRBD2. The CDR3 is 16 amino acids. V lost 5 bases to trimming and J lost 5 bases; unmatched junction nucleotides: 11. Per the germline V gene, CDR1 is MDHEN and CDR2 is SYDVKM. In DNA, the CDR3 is TGTGCCAGCAGTCTCCCGGTTAGCGGGGGGGCCCACGAGCAGTACTTC. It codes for CASSLPVSGGAHEQYF. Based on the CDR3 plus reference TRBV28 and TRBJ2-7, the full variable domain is DVKVTQSSRYLVKRTGEKVFLECVQDMDHENMFWYRQDPGLGLRLIYFSYDVKMKEKGDIPEGYSVSREKKERFSLILESASTNQTSMYLCASSLPVSGGAHEQYFGPGTRLTVT.

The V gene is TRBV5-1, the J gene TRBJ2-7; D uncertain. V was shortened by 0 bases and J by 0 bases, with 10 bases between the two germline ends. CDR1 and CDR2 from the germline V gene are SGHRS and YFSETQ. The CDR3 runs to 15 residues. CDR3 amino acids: CASSLGPQTSYEQYF. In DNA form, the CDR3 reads TGCGCCAGCAGCTTGGGGCCTCAAACCTCCTACGAGCAGTACTTC.

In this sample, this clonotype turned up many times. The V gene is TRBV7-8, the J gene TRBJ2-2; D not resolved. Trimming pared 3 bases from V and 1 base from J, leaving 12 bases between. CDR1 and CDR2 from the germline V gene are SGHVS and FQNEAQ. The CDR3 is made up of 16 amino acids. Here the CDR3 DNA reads TGTGCCAGCAGCTTTACTTCACAGCTGAACACCGGGGAGCTGTTTTTT. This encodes CASSFTSQLNTGELFF.

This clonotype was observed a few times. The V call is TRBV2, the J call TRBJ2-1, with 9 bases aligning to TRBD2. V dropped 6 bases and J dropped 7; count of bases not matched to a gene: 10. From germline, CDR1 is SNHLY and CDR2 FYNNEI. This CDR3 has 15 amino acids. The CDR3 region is CASSGGASGVNEQFF. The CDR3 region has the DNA TGTGCCAGCAGCGGCGGGGCTAGCGGGGTAAATGAGCAGTTCTTC.

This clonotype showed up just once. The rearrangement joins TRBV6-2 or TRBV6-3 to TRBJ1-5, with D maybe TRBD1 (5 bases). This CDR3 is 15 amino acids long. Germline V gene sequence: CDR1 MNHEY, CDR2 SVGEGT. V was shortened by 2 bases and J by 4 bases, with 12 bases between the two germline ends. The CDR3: CASSYTGTANQPQHF. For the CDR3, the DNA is TGTGCCAGCAGTTACACGGGGACCGCGAATCAGCCCCAGCATTTT.

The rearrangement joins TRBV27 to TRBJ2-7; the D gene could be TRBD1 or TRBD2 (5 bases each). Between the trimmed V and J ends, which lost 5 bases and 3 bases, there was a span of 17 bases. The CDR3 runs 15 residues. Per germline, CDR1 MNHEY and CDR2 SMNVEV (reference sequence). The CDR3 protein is CASSGVGTANYEQYF. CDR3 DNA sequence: TGTGCCAGCAGTGGAGTGGGGACGGCAAACTACGAGCAGTACTTC.

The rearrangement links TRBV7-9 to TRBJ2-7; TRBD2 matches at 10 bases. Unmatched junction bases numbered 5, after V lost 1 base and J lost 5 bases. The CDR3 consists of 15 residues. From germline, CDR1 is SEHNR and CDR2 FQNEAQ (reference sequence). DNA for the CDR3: TGTGCCAGCAGCTTAGGTCTAGCGGGAGATCACGAGCAGTACTTC. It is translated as CASSLGLAGDHEQYF.

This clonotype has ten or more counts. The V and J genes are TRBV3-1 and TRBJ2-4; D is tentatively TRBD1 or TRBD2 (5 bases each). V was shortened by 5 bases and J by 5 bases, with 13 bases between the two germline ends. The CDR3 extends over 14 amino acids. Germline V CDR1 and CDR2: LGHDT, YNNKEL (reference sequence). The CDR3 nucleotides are TGTGCCAGCAGCTTCTCGGGGCAAGAAAACATTCAGTACTTC. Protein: CASSFSGQENIQYF.

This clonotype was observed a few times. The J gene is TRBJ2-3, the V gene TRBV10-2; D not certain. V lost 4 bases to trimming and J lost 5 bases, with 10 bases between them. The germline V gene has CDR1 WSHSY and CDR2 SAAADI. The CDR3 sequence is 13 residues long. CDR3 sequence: CASSASRKDTQYF. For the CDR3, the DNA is TGCGCCAGCAGTGCCAGCCGAAAAGATACGCAGTATTTT.

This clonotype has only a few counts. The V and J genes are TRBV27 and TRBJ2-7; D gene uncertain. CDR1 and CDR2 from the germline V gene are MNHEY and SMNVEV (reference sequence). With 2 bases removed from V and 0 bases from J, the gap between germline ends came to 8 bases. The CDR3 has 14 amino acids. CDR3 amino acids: CASSLRALSYEQYF. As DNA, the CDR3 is TGTGCCAGCAGTTTAAGAGCTCTCTCCTACGAGCAGTACTTC.

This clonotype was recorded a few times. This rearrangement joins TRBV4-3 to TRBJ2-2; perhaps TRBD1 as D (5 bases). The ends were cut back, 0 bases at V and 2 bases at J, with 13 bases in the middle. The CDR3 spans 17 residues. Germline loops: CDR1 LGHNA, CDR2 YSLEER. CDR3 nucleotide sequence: TGCGCCAGCAGCCAAGATCAGGGCGGCCGAAACACCGGGGAGCTGTTTTTT. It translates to CASSQDQGGRNTGELFF.

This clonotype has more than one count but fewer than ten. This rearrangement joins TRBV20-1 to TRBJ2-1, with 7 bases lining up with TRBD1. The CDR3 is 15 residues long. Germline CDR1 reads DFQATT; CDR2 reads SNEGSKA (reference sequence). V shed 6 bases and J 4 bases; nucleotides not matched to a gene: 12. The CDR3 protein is CSARTDRVGYNEQFF. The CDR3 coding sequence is TGCAGTGCACGAACTGACAGGGTGGGGTACAATGAGCAGTTCTTC.

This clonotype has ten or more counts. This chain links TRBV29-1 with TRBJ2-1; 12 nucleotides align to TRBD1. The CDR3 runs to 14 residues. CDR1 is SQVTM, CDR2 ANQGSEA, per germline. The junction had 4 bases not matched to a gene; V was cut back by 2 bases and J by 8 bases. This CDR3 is CSVETGTGGDEQFF. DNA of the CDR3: TGCAGCGTTGAAACTGGGACAGGGGGCGATGAGCAGTTCTTC.

The CDR3 DNA reads TGTGCCAGCTCACCACCGGTTTCCCTTGCCGAGCAGTACTTC. This gives the protein CASSPPVSLAEQYF. The rearrangement links TRBV18 to TRBJ2-7; D gene unclear. The CDR3 runs 14 residues. Trimming took 0 bases from V and 6 from J, leaving 12 bases between them. CDR1 and CDR2 (germline): KGHSH, LQKENI.

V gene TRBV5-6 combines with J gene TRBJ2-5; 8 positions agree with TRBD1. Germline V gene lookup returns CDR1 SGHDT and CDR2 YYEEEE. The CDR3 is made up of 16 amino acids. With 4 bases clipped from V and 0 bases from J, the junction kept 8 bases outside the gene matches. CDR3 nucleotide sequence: TGTGCCAGCAGCGACCCTCGGACAGGGTACCAAGAGACCCAGTACTTC. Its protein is CASSDPRTGYQETQYF.

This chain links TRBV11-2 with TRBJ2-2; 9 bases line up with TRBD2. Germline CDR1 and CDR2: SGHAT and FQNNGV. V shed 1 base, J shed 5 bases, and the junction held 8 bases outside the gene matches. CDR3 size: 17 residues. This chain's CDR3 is CASSLGRLAGRTGELFF. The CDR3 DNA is TGTGCCAGCAGCTTAGGACGGCTAGCGGGAAGGACCGGGGAGCTGTTTTTT.

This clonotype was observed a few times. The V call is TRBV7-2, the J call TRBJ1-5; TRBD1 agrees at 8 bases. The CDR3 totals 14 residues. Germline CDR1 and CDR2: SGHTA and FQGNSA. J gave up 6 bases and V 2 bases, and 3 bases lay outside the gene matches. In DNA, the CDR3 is TGTGCCAGCAGCTTAAGGCAGGGGGCTCAGCCCCAGCATTTT. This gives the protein CASSLRQGAQPQHF.

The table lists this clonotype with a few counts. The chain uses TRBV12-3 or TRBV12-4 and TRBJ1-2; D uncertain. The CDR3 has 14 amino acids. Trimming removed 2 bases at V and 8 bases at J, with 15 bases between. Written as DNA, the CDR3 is TGTGCCAGCAGTTTATATATCTCCTCAGGCGGCTACACCTTC. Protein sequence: CASSLYISSGGYTF.

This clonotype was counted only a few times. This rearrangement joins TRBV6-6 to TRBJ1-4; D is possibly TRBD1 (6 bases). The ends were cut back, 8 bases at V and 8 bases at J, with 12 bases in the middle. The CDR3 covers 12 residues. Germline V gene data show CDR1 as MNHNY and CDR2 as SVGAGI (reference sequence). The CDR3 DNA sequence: TGTGCCAGCCGGGGGGGCGGCGAAAAACTGTTTTTT. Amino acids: CASRGGGEKLFF.

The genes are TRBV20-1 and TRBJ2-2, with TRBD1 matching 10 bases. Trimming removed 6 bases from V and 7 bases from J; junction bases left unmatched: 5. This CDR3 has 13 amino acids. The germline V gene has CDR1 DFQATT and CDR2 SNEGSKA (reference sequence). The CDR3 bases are TGCAGTGCCCGACAGGGGGCGATCGGGGAGCTGTTTTTT. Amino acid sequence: CSARQGAIGELFF.

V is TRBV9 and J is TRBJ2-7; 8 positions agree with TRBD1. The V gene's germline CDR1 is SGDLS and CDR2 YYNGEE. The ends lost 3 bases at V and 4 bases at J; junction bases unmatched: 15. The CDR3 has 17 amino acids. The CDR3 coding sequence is TGTGCCAGCAGCGGAGGAGGAGTTCAGGGGGCACAATACGAGCAGTACTTC. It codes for CASSGGGVQGAQYEQYF. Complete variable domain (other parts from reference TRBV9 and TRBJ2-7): DSGVTQTPKHLITATGQRVTLRCSPRSGDLSVYWYQQSLDQGLQFLIQYYNGEERAKGNILERFSAQQFPDLHSELNLSSLELGDSALYFCASSGGGVQGAQYEQYFGPGTRLTVT.

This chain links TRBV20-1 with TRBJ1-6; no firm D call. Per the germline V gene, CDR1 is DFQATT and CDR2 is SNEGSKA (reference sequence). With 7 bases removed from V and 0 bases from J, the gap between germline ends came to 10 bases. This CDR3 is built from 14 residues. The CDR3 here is CSVVGSSYNSPLHF. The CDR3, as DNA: TGCAGTGTAGTAGGAAGCTCCTATAATTCACCCCTCCACTTT.

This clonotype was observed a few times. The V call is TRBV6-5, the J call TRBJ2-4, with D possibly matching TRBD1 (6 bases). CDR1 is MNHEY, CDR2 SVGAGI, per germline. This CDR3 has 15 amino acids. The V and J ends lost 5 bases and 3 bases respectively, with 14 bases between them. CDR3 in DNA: TGTGCCAGCAGTGGACAGCATACCTACAAAAACATTCAGTACTTC. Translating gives CASSGQHTYKNIQYF.

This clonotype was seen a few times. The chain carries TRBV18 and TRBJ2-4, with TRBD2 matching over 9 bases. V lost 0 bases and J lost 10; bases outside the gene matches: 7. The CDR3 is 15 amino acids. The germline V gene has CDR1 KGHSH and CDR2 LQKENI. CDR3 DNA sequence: TGTGCCAGCTCACCACCGAGGCTAGCGGGGCTTATTCAGTACTTC. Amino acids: CASSPPRLAGLIQYF.